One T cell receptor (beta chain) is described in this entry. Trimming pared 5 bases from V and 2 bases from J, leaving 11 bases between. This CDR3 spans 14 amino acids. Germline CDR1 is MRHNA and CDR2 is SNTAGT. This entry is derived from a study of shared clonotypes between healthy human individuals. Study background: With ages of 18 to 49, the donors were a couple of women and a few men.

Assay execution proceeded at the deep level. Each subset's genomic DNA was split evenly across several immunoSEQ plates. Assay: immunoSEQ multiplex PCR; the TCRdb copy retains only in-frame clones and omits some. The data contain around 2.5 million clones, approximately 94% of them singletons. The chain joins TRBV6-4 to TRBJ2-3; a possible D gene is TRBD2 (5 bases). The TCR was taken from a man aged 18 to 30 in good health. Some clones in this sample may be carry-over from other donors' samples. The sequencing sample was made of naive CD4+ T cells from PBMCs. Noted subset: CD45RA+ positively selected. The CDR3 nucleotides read TGTGCCAGCAGTCTCCGGGAATTCACAGATACGCAGTATTTT. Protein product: CASSLREFTDTQYF.